This TCR beta chain originates from a study of blood T cell repertoires in COVID-19. Study details: Researchers got acute and convalescent COVID-19 samples from the United States, Italy and Spain. The cDNA or gDNA used as material had been derived from T cells, B-cell-depleted T cells, or PBMCs.

Germline CDR1 and CDR2: DFQATT and SNEGSKA (reference sequence). The trim removed 5 bases at V and 3 bases at J, leaving 16 bases unmatched. The CDR3 has 17 residues. In its sample, this clone was seen a few times. Authors' methods: Using reference gene primer amplification, nucleated cell counts were estimated. This table comes from immunoSEQ multiplex PCR, and its TCRdb copy is limited to in-frame clones, with some not included. D and trimming come from the DNA, and the V and J calls and clone size come from that table. The table lists some 70,000 clones, 65% to 85% of them singletons, with approximately 15% in the top ten. Seattle patient enrollment occurred during active infection, with longitudinal follow-up thereafter.

The rearrangement joins TRBV20-1 to TRBJ2-3; 8 bases line up with TRBD1. The sequence derives from a man between 60 and 75 years old with COVID-19, enrolled during active disease. Sequencing was performed on peripheral blood. For the CDR3, the DNA is TGCAGTGCTGGTGTCCTTCAAGACAGGGGAGGAACAGATACGCAGTATTTT. It specifies CSAGVLQDRGGTDTQYF.